These 22 T cell receptor beta chains were sequenced from one sample in a study of technical replicates of blood from several donors. This table comes from immunoSEQ multiplex PCR, and its TCRdb copy is limited to in-frame clones, with some not included. The data hold some 76,000 clones, with 90% to 95% observed a single time. The sample taken for sequencing was T cells isolated from PBMCs. The origin of the receptors is a human donor in good health.

The chain combines TRBV10-3 with TRBJ2-7, with D maybe TRBD2 (5 bases). Per the germline V gene, CDR1 is ENHRY and CDR2 is SYGVKD. Trimming stripped 8 bases from V and 0 bases from J, with 20 bases between. The CDR3 consists of 16 residues. The CDR3 sequence is CAISGIDYLSSYEQYF. CDR3 in DNA: TGTGCCATCTCGGGCATAGACTACCTAAGCTCCTACGAGCAGTACTTC.

The chain employs TRBV4-2 and TRBJ2-3; 8 nucleotides agree with TRBD2. This CDR3 region has 15 residues. J was trimmed by 6 bases and V by 4 bases; bases with no gene match: 9. Germline loops: CDR1 LGHNA, CDR2 YNFKEQ. CDR3 amino acids: CASSRGSGDTDTQYF. In DNA, the CDR3 is TGTGCCAGCAGCCGAGGTAGCGGGGATACCGATACGCAGTATTTT.

The chain joins TRBV11-3 to TRBJ2-3, with D uncertain. V dropped 0 bases and J dropped 3 bases, with 4 bases sitting between them. The germline V gene encodes CDR1 SGHNT and CDR2 YENEEA. CDR3 length: 13 amino acids. The CDR3 reads CASSLDLTDTQYF. The CDR3 region has the DNA TGTGCCAGCAGCTTAGATCTTACAGATACGCAGTATTTT.

The rearrangement joins TRBV6-6 to TRBJ1-1; D is perhaps TRBD1 (5 bases). The CDR3 extends over 15 amino acids. Trimming shortened V by 6 bases and J by 4 bases, and 18 bases separated the two germline ends. Looked up from germline, CDR1 is MNHNY and CDR2 is SVGAGI (reference sequence). CDR3 region: CASSHSAGGGTEAFF. The CDR3 region has the DNA TGTGCCAGCAGCCATTCGGCGGGGGGGGGCACTGAAGCTTTCTTT.

This sequence joins TRBV6-6 and TRBJ2-3; a weak D match, TRBD1 (6 bases). CDR3 length equals 16 residues. Germline V gene lookup returns CDR1 MNHNY and CDR2 SVGAGI (reference sequence). V shed 6 bases and J shed 0 bases, with 16 bases lying between them. The CDR3 region has the DNA TGTGCCAGCAGAAGAAACGGACAGTCTAGCACAGATACGCAGTATTTT. It codes for CASRRNGQSSTDTQYF.

The chain has TRBV5-4 and TRBJ2-7, with D perhaps matching TRBD2 (6 bases). Germline V CDR1 and CDR2: SGHNT, YYREEE (reference sequence). V was shortened by 4 bases and J by 2 bases, with 16 bases between the two germline ends. The CDR3 has 15 amino acids. The CDR3 region is CASSKAGGVTYEQYF. The CDR3 DNA reads as TGTGCCAGCAGCAAGGCAGGAGGGGTTACCTACGAGCAGTACTTC.

The chain combines TRBV4-1 with TRBJ2-1; 12 bases agree with TRBD1. This CDR3 is 16 amino acids long. The germline gives CDR1 MGHRA, CDR2 YSYEKL. Trimming at V came to 1 base and at J to 8 bases, leaving 6 bases not matched to a gene. The CDR3 bases are TGCGCCAGCAGCCAAGGGGACAGGGGGCGAAGGGATGAGCAGTTCTTC. It codes for CASSQGDRGRRDEQFF.

The V call is TRBV7-9, the J call TRBJ2-3; possibly TRBD2 for D (6 bases). CDR3 size: 16 residues. Germline CDR1 reads SEHNR; CDR2 reads FQNEAQ (reference sequence). V was shortened by 2 bases and J by 4 bases, with 16 bases between the two germline ends. The CDR3 protein is CASSLTAPGEADTQYF. CDR3 sequence (DNA): TGTGCCAGCAGCTTAACCGCGCCGGGAGAGGCAGATACGCAGTATTTT.

The rearrangement joins TRBV27 to TRBJ1-3; possibly TRBD1 for D (6 bases). Trimming pared 5 bases from V and 0 bases from J, leaving 17 bases between. The CDR3 covers 17 residues. Germline CDR1 and CDR2: MNHEY and SMNVEV (reference sequence). The DNA of the CDR3 is TGTGCCAGCAGTCCAGGACGCCAGGGGTTCTCTGGAAACACCATATATTTT. Its protein is CASSPGRQGFSGNTIYF.

CDR3 amino acids: CASSLTGTGGWETQYF. As DNA, the CDR3 is TGTGCCAGCAGCTTAACCGGGACAGGGGGATGGGAGACCCAGTACTTC. The chain employs TRBV7-3 and TRBJ2-5; TRBD1 matches 11 bases. This CDR3 contains 16 residues. Trimming cost V 0 bases and J 5 bases; bases outside gene matches: 5. The germline V gene has CDR1 SGHTA and CDR2 FQGTGA.

The V and J genes are TRBV11-3 and TRBJ2-2, with D perhaps TRBD1 (5 bases). V was trimmed by 0 bases and J by 4 bases, leaving 12 bases between them. The CDR3 contains 16 residues. The germline CDR1 and CDR2 sequences are SGHNT and YENEEA. The CDR3 protein is CASSLDKGRATGELFF. In nucleotides, the CDR3 is TGTGCCAGCAGCTTAGATAAGGGGCGTGCCACCGGGGAGCTGTTTTTT.

The V and J genes are TRBV11-2 and TRBJ1-4, with D unclear. The CDR3 loop spans 14 amino acids. The germline V gene encodes CDR1 SGHAT and CDR2 FQNNGV. V shed 5 bases and J shed 7 bases, with 14 bases lying between them. CDR3 DNA: TGTGCCAGCAGCCAGATGCGAGGATTTGAAAAACTGTTTTTT. This codes for CASSQMRGFEKLFF. Using reference TRBV11-2 and TRBJ1-4 for the parts outside the CDR3, the full variable domain is EAGVAQSPRYKIIEKRQSVAFWCNPISGHATLYWYQQILGQGPKLLIQFQNNGVVDDSQLPKDRFSAERLKGVDSTLKIQPAKLEDSAVYLCASSQMRGFEKLFFGSGTQLSVL.

V is TRBV9 and J is TRBJ2-7; D might be TRBD1 (6 bases). The V gene's germline CDR1 is SGDLS and CDR2 YYNGEE. V lost 3 bases and J 2 bases, leaving 12 bases between the germline ends. The CDR3 consists of 14 residues. The CDR3 sequence: CASSGRDNAYEQYF. The CDR3 region has the DNA TGTGCCAGCAGCGGACGGGACAATGCCTACGAGCAGTACTTC.

V is TRBV28 and J is TRBJ1-5; 7 bases align to TRBD1. The germline V gene has CDR1 MDHEN and CDR2 SYDVKM. The J segment lost 5 bases and the V segment lost 6 bases, leaving 4 bases of the junction unmatched. The CDR3 is made up of 13 amino acids. The CDR3, as DNA: TGTGCCAGCAGAGGGACAGTATATCAGCCCCAGCATTTT. Translation gives CASRGTVYQPQHF.

The chain employs TRBV27 and TRBJ2-2; D not certain. The ends were cut back, 6 bases at V and 6 bases at J, with 11 bases in the middle. Looked up from germline, CDR1 is MNHEY and CDR2 is SMNVEV (reference sequence). This CDR3 has 13 amino acids. The CDR3 here is CASRVLGPGELFF. The DNA for the CDR3 is TGTGCCAGCAGGGTATTGGGCCCCGGGGAGCTGTTTTTT.

V is TRBV7-3 and J is TRBJ2-2, with 8 bases identical to TRBD1. V lost 5 bases, J lost 5 bases, and 7 bases stayed unmatched. The germline CDR1 and CDR2 sequences are SGHTA and FQGTGA. The CDR3 is made up of 15 amino acids. The CDR3, as DNA: TGTGCCAGCAGCACAGTAGGACAGGGAACCGGGGAGCTGTTTTTT. It is translated as CASSTVGQGTGELFF.

This rearrangement joins TRBV6-1 to TRBJ1-5, with 9 bases matching TRBD1. The CDR3 spans 14 residues. CDR1 is MNHNS and CDR2 is SASEGT in the germline V gene. The J segment lost 9 bases and the V segment lost 3 bases, leaving 6 bases of the junction unmatched. The CDR3 sequence is CASSEDRGGWPQHF. The CDR3 DNA follows: TGTGCCAGCAGTGAGGACAGGGGAGGGTGGCCCCAGCATTTT.

This sequence joins TRBV30 and TRBJ2-1, with 12 bases matching TRBD2. CDR1 GTSNPN and CDR2 SVGIG come from the germline V gene (reference sequence). The J segment lost 5 bases and the V segment lost 3 bases, leaving 8 bases of the junction unmatched. This CDR3 contains 16 residues. CDR3 in amino acids: CAWSALLAGGNNEQFF. The CDR3 region has the DNA TGTGCCTGGAGCGCCCTTCTAGCGGGAGGGAACAATGAGCAGTTCTTC.

The chain carries TRBV10-3 and TRBJ1-2; possible D gene TRBD1, 6 bases. This CDR3 has 10 amino acids. Per germline, CDR1 ENHRY and CDR2 SYGVKD. V lost 10 bases and J 7 bases, leaving 10 bases between the germline ends. The CDR3 here is CATGVGGYTF. The DNA of the CDR3 is TGTGCCACAGGGGTCGGTGGCTACACCTTC.

This clone was found once. V and J are TRBV27 and TRBJ2-7; tentative D call: TRBD1 (6 bases). Between the trimmed V and J ends, which lost 7 bases and 5 bases, there was a span of 18 bases. The CDR3 spans 14 residues. Germline CDR1 and CDR2: MNHEY and SMNVEV (reference sequence). CDR3 amino acids: CASNPGHQRNEQYF. The CDR3 bases are TGTGCCAGCAATCCGGGACACCAAAGAAACGAGCAGTACTTC.

The V and J genes are TRBV5-1 and TRBJ2-7, with 8 bases fitting TRBD1. Germline V gene lookup returns CDR1 SGHRS and CDR2 YFSETQ. This CDR3 comprises 14 residues. J was trimmed by 3 bases and V by 5 bases; bases with no gene match: 7. The CDR3 here is CASSYDRGGYEQYF. CDR3 in DNA: TGCGCCAGCAGTTACGACAGGGGAGGCTACGAGCAGTACTTC. Together with reference TRBV5-1 and TRBJ2-7, the CDR3 gives the full variable domain: KAGVTQTPRYLIKTRGQQVTLSCSPISGHRSVSWYQQTPGQGLQFLFEYFSETQRNKGNFPGRFSGRQFSNSRSEMNVSTLELGDSALYLCASSYDRGGYEQYFGPGTRLTVT.

This clone was observed a single time. The chain couples TRBV25-1 to TRBJ2-1; maybe TRBD2 (7 bases). CDR3 length: 17 amino acids. The V end lost 2 bases, the J end lost 4 bases, and 18 bases lay between the germline ends. Germline V lookup: CDR1 MGHDK, CDR2 SYGVNS. The CDR3 DNA reads as TGTGCCAGCAGTGAAGGGGGGGCTACCCTCCCGTACAATGAGCAGTTCTTC. Translated: CASSEGGATLPYNEQFF.